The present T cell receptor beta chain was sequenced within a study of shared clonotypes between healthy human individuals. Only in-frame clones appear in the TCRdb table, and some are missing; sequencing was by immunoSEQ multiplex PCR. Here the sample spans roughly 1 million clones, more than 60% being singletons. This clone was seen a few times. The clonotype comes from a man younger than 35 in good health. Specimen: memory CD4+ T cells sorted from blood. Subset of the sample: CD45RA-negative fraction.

The chain's CDR3 is CAWNRDRVPIAVNTEAFF. DNA for the CDR3: TGTGCCTGGAACCGGGACAGGGTCCCAATTGCGGTGAACACTGAAGCTTTCTTT. The chain is built from TRBV30 and TRBJ1-1, with TRBD1 matching over 9 bases. This CDR3 comprises 18 residues. Trimming cost V 4 bases and J 0 bases; bases outside gene matches: 15. CDR1 and CDR2 from the germline V gene are GTSNPN and SVGIG (reference sequence).